Below are 21 T cell receptor beta chains sequenced from a single sample in a study of blood T cell repertoires in COVID-19. Measured with immunoSEQ multiplex PCR; TCRdb has only the in-frame clones, and not every one. Of approximately 150,000 clones listed, approximately 80% are singletons. The source material was PBMCs or T cells enriched from blood (not recorded which). The receptors come from a woman in her thirties or forties who had recovered from COVID-19.

This chain connects TRBV7-9 to TRBJ2-7, with TRBD1 matching 9 bases. Losses at the gene ends were 5 bases for V and 4 bases for J; bases not matched to a gene: 9. Per the germline V gene, CDR1 is SEHNR and CDR2 is FQNEAQ (reference sequence). The CDR3 has 15 amino acids. The CDR3 sequence is CASSPWDRVTYEQYF. The CDR3 DNA is TGTGCCAGCAGCCCATGGGACAGGGTGACGTACGAGCAGTACTTC.

The CDR3 region has the DNA TGTGCCAGCCGGAAAGGGGCGCGGGACAATCAGCCCCAGCATTTT. Encoded protein: CASRKGARDNQPQHF. This chain connects TRBV2 to TRBJ1-5, with a tentative D call TRBD1 (5 bases). The germline CDR1 and CDR2 sequences are SNHLY and FYNNEI. This CDR3 has 15 amino acids. V was pared by 8 bases and J by 3 bases, with 17 bases between.

The chain links TRBV7-9 to TRBJ2-3; no clear D gene. CDR1 and CDR2 (germline): SEHNR, FQNEAQ (reference sequence). V was pared by 3 bases and J by 0 bases, with 10 bases between. CDR3 size: 15 residues. CDR3: CASSFPGSSTDTQYF. The CDR3 coding sequence is TGTGCCAGCAGCTTTCCGGGTTCTAGCACAGATACGCAGTATTTT.

The V call is TRBV20-1, the J call TRBJ1-2; 7 bases are a match to TRBD1. CDR3 length: 11 residues. J was trimmed by 8 bases and V by 3 bases; bases with no gene match: 3. From germline, CDR1 is DFQATT and CDR2 SNEGSKA (reference sequence). The CDR3 DNA is TGCAGTGCTAGGAGGGGGCGAGGCTACACCTTC. This translates into CSARRGRGYTF.

This chain joins TRBV9 and TRBJ1-2; D is unclear. V was clipped by 0 bases and J by 0 bases, with 9 bases between them. The CDR3 has 15 amino acids. Germline CDR1 reads SGDLS; CDR2 reads YYNGEE. CDR3 nucleotide sequence: TGTGCCAGCAGCGTAGAGAGCGGAGCTAACTATGGCTACACCTTC. Translating it yields CASSVESGANYGYTF.

The chain has TRBV19 and TRBJ2-1, with D possibly being TRBD1 (6 bases). Germline V gene sequence: CDR1 LNHDA, CDR2 SQIVND (reference sequence). V was cut by 6 bases and J by 1 base, with 13 bases left in between. This CDR3 has 15 residues. The CDR3 nucleotides read TGTGCCAGTAGGGAACAGGGAGCGTCCTACAATGAGCAGTTCTTC. Amino acids: CASREQGASYNEQFF.

A remark on this clone: At one of its ends the junction is not consistent with the germline gene, which may arise from a read error. V usage is TRBV2 and J usage is TRBJ2-4; TRBD2 matches at 12 bases. CDR1 is SNHLY and CDR2 is FYNNEI in the germline V gene. This CDR3 is 14 amino acids long. The CDR3 loop reads CASSVLAGGPTQNF. The DNA for the CDR3 is TGTGCCAGCAGTGTTCTAGCGGGAGGGCCGACTCAGAACTTC.

The rearrangement links TRBV25-1 to TRBJ1-1; 7 nucleotides match TRBD1. The germline CDR1 and CDR2 sequences are MGHDK and SYGVNS. The CDR3 loop spans 15 amino acids. V lost 6 bases, J lost 0 bases, and 7 bases stayed unmatched. The DNA for the CDR3 is TGTGCCAGCAGCAGGGGGGTCGGGATGAACACTGAAGCTTTCTTT. Protein: CASSRGVGMNTEAFF.

The chain links TRBV11-2 to TRBJ1-6; D not resolved. CDR3 length: 16 amino acids. V was pared by 1 base and J by 4 bases, with 11 bases between. Looked up from germline, CDR1 is SGHAT and CDR2 is FQNNGV. CDR3 DNA sequence: TGTGCCAGCAGCTTAGGGGCGTTTGTTTATAATTCACCCCTCCACTTT. This translates into CASSLGAFVYNSPLHF.

The chain recombines TRBV9 with TRBJ1-2; D possibly corresponds to TRBD1 (5 bases). The V end was cut by 0 bases, the J end by 4 bases, with 19 bases between. The CDR3 is 17 amino acids. CDR1 SGDLS and CDR2 YYNGEE come from the germline V gene. DNA of the CDR3: TGTGCCAGCAGCGTAGCTACCCTGACAGATACGACCTATGGCTACACCTTC. It encodes CASSVATLTDTTYGYTF.

The J gene is TRBJ2-7, the V gene TRBV15; the D is unclear. With 4 bases removed from V and 2 bases from J, the gap between germline ends came to 9 bases. The CDR3 is 13 residues long. Germline CDR1 and CDR2: LNHNV and YYDKDF (reference sequence). DNA for the CDR3: TGTGCCACCAGCACCCTGGAGACCTACGAGCAGTACTTC. Residues: CATSTLETYEQYF.

The chain links TRBV11-1 to TRBJ2-3; D is ambiguous. CDR1 is SGHAT and CDR2 is FQDESV in the germline V gene (reference sequence). Trimming removed 2 bases at V and 4 bases at J, with 13 bases between. This CDR3 is 15 amino acids long. The CDR3 DNA is TGTGCCAGCAGCTTACAAATTAGCCGCTCAGATACGCAGTATTTT. It yields the protein CASSLQISRSDTQYF.

V gene TRBV5-6 combines with J gene TRBJ1-2; 8 bases are a match to TRBD1. From germline, CDR1 is SGHDT and CDR2 YYEEEE. There are 14 residues in the CDR3. The V gene end was trimmed by 5 bases and the J gene end by 3 bases; junction bases not matched to a gene: 6. CDR3 coding DNA: TGTGCCAGCAGACAGGGGGTAGTCTACTATGGCTACACCTTC. It codes for CASRQGVVYYGYTF.

The chain recombines TRBV4-1 with TRBJ2-7; D may be TRBD1 (5 bases). Germline-derived CDR1 and CDR2 are MGHRA and YSYEKL. The ends were cut back, 0 bases at V and 0 bases at J, with 9 bases in the middle. The CDR3 has 15 amino acids. CDR3 amino acids: CASSQDHRYSYEQYF. The CDR3 DNA sequence: TGCGCCAGCAGCCAAGATCACAGGTACTCCTACGAGCAGTACTTC.

This clone is a singleton in its sample. The V and J genes are TRBV29-1 and TRBJ2-7; 7 bases are a match to TRBD2. This CDR3 spans 16 amino acids. The V segment lost 4 bases and the J segment 3 bases; nucleotides outside the gene matches: 15. CDR1 and CDR2 from the germline V gene are SQVTM and ANQGSEA. CDR3 sequence: CSVVGPAGTNLYEQYF. The CDR3 nucleotides are TGCAGCGTTGTGGGCCCTGCCGGGACTAACCTCTACGAGCAGTACTTC.

J is TRBJ1-1 and V is TRBV6-5; no clear D. Per germline, CDR1 MNHEY and CDR2 SVGAGI. V was pared by 6 bases and J by 6 bases, with 14 bases between. This CDR3 has 13 amino acids. The CDR3 DNA sequence: TGTGCCAGCAGCGCCCGGGAGGCCCCTGAAGCTTTCTTT. Protein sequence: CASSAREAPEAFF.

V is TRBV7-2 and J is TRBJ2-5; D unresolved. V was shortened by 5 bases and J by 4 bases, with 17 bases between the two germline ends. The CDR3 covers 15 residues. Germline CDR1 SGHTA, CDR2 FQGNSA. As DNA, the CDR3 is TGTGCCAGCAGCCCTTACTCCCCGGGTAGAGAGACCCAGTACTTC. Translating gives CASSPYSPGRETQYF.

The gene calls are TRBV4-1 and TRBJ2-3; 8 bases are shared with TRBD1. Germline CDR1 and CDR2: MGHRA and YSYEKL. Germline trimming cut 2 bases from V and 2 bases from J; bases unmatched to any gene: 12. The CDR3 has 18 residues. The CDR3, as DNA: TGCGCCAGCAGCCAATTAAATATCGGACAGGGAAACACAGATACGCAGTATTTT. Amino acids: CASSQLNIGQGNTDTQYF.

The chain joins TRBV9 to TRBJ1-1; TRBD1 might be the D (6 bases). The CDR3 covers 13 residues. Looked up from germline, CDR1 is SGDLS and CDR2 is YYNGEE. V was clipped by 6 bases and J by 7 bases, with 16 bases between them. The CDR3 spells CASTREQGGEAFF. DNA for the CDR3: TGTGCCAGCACGAGGGAACAGGGTGGTGAAGCTTTCTTT.

This clone was detected only a few times. This sequence joins TRBV27 and TRBJ1-1, with D possibly TRBD1 on 6 matching bases. The ends were cut back, 3 bases at V and 7 bases at J, with 12 bases in the middle. This CDR3 has 13 amino acids. Germline values: CDR1 MNHEY, CDR2 SMNVEV (reference sequence). The CDR3 DNA reads TGTGCCAGCAGTTTTTCAGGGGTCAGTGAAGCTTTCTTT. Its protein is CASSFSGVSEAFF.

The V gene is TRBV2, the J gene TRBJ1-6, with D hard to call. V was clipped by 4 bases and J by 7 bases, with 5 bases between them. The germline V gene encodes CDR1 SNHLY and CDR2 FYNNEI. The CDR3 extends over 12 amino acids. The CDR3 sequence: CASSGPNSPLHF. The DNA for the CDR3 is TGTGCCAGCAGTGGGCCGAATTCACCCCTCCACTTT. The entire variable domain, with the rest obtained from reference TRBV2 and TRBJ1-6, is as follows: EPEVTQTPSHQVTQMGQEVILRCVPISNHLYFYWYRQILGQKVEFLVSFYNNEISEKSEIFDDQFSVERPDGSNFTLKIRSTKLEDSAMYFCASSGPNSPLHFGNGTRLTVT.